A single T cell receptor beta chain is shown here with its context. Authors' analysis steps: Estimated nucleated cell counts came from reference gene primer amplification. This table comes from immunoSEQ multiplex PCR, and its TCRdb copy is limited to in-frame clones, with some not included. V, J and clone size derive from that table, while D and trimming were established from the DNA sequence. The data show roughly 380,000 clones, approximately 90% seen once. The data are from a study of blood T cell repertoires in COVID-19. About the study: Samples representing acute and convalescent COVID-19 were sourced from the United States, Italy and Spain. Sample material is recorded as cDNA or gDNA derived from T cells, B-cell-depleted T cells, or PBMCs.

The Seattle site enrolled patients during active infection and followed them longitudinally. The CDR3 extends over 14 amino acids. Germline values: CDR1 MNHNY, CDR2 SVGAGI (reference sequence). V lost 7 bases and J 7 bases, leaving 17 bases between the germline ends. The receptor was isolated from a woman in her thirties or forties with COVID-19, enrolled during active disease. Sequenced: peripheral blood. The chain recombines TRBV6-6 with TRBJ2-1; TRBD1 is a possible D gene (6 bases). CDR3 coding DNA: TGTGCCAGCAATTCCCTTTGGGGGCAAAATGAGCAGTTCTTC. It encodes CASNSLWGQNEQFF.